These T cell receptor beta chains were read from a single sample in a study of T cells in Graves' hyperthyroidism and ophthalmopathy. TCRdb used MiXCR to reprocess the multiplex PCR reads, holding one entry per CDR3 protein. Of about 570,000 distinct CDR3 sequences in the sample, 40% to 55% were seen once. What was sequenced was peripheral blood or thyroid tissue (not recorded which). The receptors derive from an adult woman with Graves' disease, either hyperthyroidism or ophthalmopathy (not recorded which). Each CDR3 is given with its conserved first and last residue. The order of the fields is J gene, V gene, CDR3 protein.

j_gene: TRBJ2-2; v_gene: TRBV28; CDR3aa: CASSFLANTGELFF
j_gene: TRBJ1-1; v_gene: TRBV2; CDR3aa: CASSESDRGFF
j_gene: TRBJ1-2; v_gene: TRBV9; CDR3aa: CASSFDLTGGYGYTF
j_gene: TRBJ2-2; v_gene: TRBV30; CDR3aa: CAWQSTRELFF
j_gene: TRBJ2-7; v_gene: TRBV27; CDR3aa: CASSLRGSAYEQYF
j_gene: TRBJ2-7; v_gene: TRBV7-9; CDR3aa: CASSITTRVFYEQYF
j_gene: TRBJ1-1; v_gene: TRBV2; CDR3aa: CASSVSFGHTEAFF
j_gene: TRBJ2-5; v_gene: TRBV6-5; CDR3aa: CASTRTPRGGRGETQYF
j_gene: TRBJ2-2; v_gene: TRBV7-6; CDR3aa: CASSLEVTAKALSNTGELFF
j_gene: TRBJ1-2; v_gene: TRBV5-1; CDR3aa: CASSFRQGGAGYTF
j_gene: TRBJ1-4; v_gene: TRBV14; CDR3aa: CASRPIPGQRNEKLFF
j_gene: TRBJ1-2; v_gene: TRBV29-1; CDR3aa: CSVEDPGKGGVYGYTF
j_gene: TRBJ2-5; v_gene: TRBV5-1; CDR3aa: CASSLAGHQTSQYF
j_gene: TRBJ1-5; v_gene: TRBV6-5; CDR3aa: CASSYGSGRSWEQHF
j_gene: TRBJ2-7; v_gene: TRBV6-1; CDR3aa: CASSEGGTVGYEQYF
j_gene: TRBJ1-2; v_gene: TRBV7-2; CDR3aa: CASSLEAGWRYSNYGYTF
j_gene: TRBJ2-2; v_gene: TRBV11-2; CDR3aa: CASSPLAGETGELFF
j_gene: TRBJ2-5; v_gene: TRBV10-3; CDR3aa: CAISDEGLLQETQYF
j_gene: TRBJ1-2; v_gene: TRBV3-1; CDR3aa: CASSQDMTDGYTF
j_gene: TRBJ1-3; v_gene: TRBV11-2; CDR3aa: CASSWGTSGNTIYF
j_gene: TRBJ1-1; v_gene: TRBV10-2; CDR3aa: CASSDVAPREAFF
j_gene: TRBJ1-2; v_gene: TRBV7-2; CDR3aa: CASSLDMGYISGYTF
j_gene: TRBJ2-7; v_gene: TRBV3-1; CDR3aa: CASSQGPPRGPSYEQYF
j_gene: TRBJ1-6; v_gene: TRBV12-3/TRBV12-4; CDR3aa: CASSFHDSPLHF
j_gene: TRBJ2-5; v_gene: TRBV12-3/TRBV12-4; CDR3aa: CASSFVVRQTYQETQYF